A single T cell receptor beta chain is shown here with its context. Its specificity is not known. This sample stems from a study of T cell repertoires in cytomegalovirus infection. Study-wide points: The cumulative frequency of public TCR beta families distinguished individuals who carried CMV together with the relevant HLA.

TCRdb called the reads again in MiXCR, with one record for every CDR3 protein. The repertoire holds about 570,000 distinct CDR3 sequences, with 40% as singletons. The germline V gene encodes CDR1 MNHEY and CDR2 SVGAGI. The CDR3 is made up of 15 amino acids. V lost 5 bases to trimming and J lost 1 base, with 15 bases between them. The specimen comprised cultured PBMCs, sampled from culture after CMV antigen stimulation. The V and J genes are TRBV6-5 and TRBJ2-7; D remains ambiguous. This sequence originates from a human donor in good health (CMV status not recorded). Some clones in this sample may be carry-over from other donors' samples. CDR3 nucleotides: TGTGCCAGCAGTCGACCGACTGCGGTGTCCTACGAGCAGTACTTC. Translated: CASSRPTAVSYEQYF.